The 12 T cell receptor beta chains presented below share a single source sample, sequenced in a study of neurological immune-mediated disorders. TCRdb called the 5' RACE reads again in MiXCR, with one record for every CDR3 protein. The repertoire includes tens of thousands of distinct CDR3 sequences, 5.2% of them detected once, and about 5.8% sits in the top ten. The source material was PBMCs. The receptors were gathered from a human donor with multiple sclerosis. The donor label of this sample is uncertain.

This clonotype was seen many times. V usage is TRBV6-1 and J usage is TRBJ1-2; weak D call: TRBD1 (5 bases). Germline-derived CDR1 and CDR2 are MNHNS and SASEGT. The V and J ends lost 2 bases and 1 base respectively, with 11 bases between them. The CDR3 has 15 amino acids. The CDR3 sequence: CASSEILGVNYGYTF. DNA for the CDR3: TGTGCCAGCAGTGAAATTTTGGGGGTTAACTATGGCTACACCTTC.

This clonotype was picked up many times. The V gene is TRBV27, the J gene TRBJ2-3, with D uncertain. V was shortened by 5 bases and J by 1 base, with 16 bases between the two germline ends. Germline V CDR1 and CDR2: MNHEY, SMNVEV (reference sequence). The CDR3 is 16 residues long. Here the CDR3 reads CASSLRTRSGTDTQYF. The CDR3 nucleotides read TGTGCCAGCAGTCTCCGGACCCGGTCAGGCACAGATACGCAGTATTTT.

The gene calls are TRBV3-1 and TRBJ2-2, with 7 bases lining up with TRBD2. This CDR3 has 15 residues. The germline V gene has CDR1 LGHDT and CDR2 YNNKEL (reference sequence). The V segment lost 0 bases and the J segment 7 bases; nucleotides outside the gene matches: 5. CDR3 protein: CASSQEEGGNGELFF. CDR3 in DNA: TGTGCCAGCAGCCAAGAAGAGGGAGGGAACGGGGAGCTGTTTTTT.

This clonotype was seen repeatedly, ten times or more. The V and J genes are TRBV6-5 and TRBJ1-1; D is unclear. CDR1 and CDR2 (germline): MNHEY, SVGAGI. Trimming shortened V by 1 base and J by 0 bases, and 9 bases separated the two germline ends. CDR3 size: 15 residues. CDR3 sequence: CASSYLGSLNTEAFF. In DNA form, the CDR3 reads TGTGCCAGCAGTTACTTGGGCAGCCTGAACACTGAAGCTTTCTTT.

At least ten counts were recorded for this clonotype. This chain connects TRBV5-5 to TRBJ1-1, with 7 bases aligning to TRBD1. Germline CDR1 is SGHKS and CDR2 is YYEKEE (reference sequence). The CDR3 covers 13 residues. V lost 5 bases to trimming and J lost 5 bases; unmatched junction nucleotides: 6. CDR3 amino acids: CASRTQGETEAFF. CDR3 coding DNA: TGTGCCAGCAGGACCCAGGGGGAAACTGAAGCTTTCTTT.

This clonotype was detected many times. This rearrangement joins TRBV12-3 or TRBV12-4 to TRBJ1-2; D gene uncertain. This CDR3 region has 11 residues. Trimming cost V 3 bases and J 7 bases, with 6 bases left between them. CDR3 sequence reads: CASSFEVGYTF. Written as DNA, the CDR3 is TGTGCCAGCAGTTTCGAGGTTGGCTACACCTTC.

This clonotype was picked up a small number of times. This chain links TRBV20-1 with TRBJ1-2, with D possibly TRBD1 on 5 matching bases. Trimming took off 0 bases at V and 3 bases at J, with 17 bases between the two ends. This CDR3 comprises 16 residues. The germline V gene has CDR1 DFQATT and CDR2 SNEGSKA (reference sequence). CDR3 sequence reads: CSARDLGDWGHYGYTF. DNA for the CDR3: TGCAGTGCTAGAGATCTAGGGGACTGGGGTCACTATGGCTACACCTTC.

This clonotype was seen ten or more times. The rearrangement uses TRBV12-3 or TRBV12-4 and TRBJ2-7; no firm D call. The CDR3 spans 14 residues. With 5 bases removed from V and 5 bases from J, the gap between germline ends came to 16 bases. CDR3 region: CASSPEVYTHEQYF. The CDR3 DNA follows: TGTGCCAGCAGTCCCGAAGTTTATACCCACGAGCAGTACTTC.

The chain couples TRBV27 to TRBJ2-1; no clear D gene. Trimming left V 6 bases short and J 0 bases short, with 12 bases between. The CDR3 totals 15 residues. CDR1 is MNHEY, CDR2 SMNVEV, per germline (reference sequence). This CDR3 is CASSPDVSSYNEQFF. CDR3 in DNA: TGTGCCAGCAGCCCGGACGTGAGCTCCTACAATGAGCAGTTCTTC.

This clonotype was observed many times. The V call is TRBV4-2, the J call TRBJ2-3, with D perhaps matching TRBD1 or TRBD2 (5 bases each). Trimming shortened V by 4 bases and J by 2 bases, and 13 bases separated the two germline ends. Germline V gene lookup returns CDR1 LGHNA and CDR2 YNFKEQ. This CDR3 contains 15 residues. As DNA, the CDR3 is TGTGCCAGCAGCCGGGACCAGAGCTTCACAGATACGCAGTATTTT. Translated: CASSRDQSFTDTQYF.

This clonotype was found many times. The V gene is TRBV7-8, the J gene TRBJ1-1; D not resolved. The CDR3 contains 17 residues. CDR1 is SGHVS, CDR2 FQNEAQ, per germline. V was clipped by 1 base and J by 2 bases, with 17 bases between them. CDR3 DNA sequence: TGTGCCAGCAGCTTAGTAAACCCCGGACGTCACAACACTGAAGCTTTCTTT. As protein: CASSLVNPGRHNTEAFF.

This clonotype was seen many times. The chain joins TRBV10-3 to TRBJ2-7; a possible D gene is TRBD2 (6 bases). The CDR3 is made up of 15 amino acids. Germline loops: CDR1 ENHRY, CDR2 SYGVKD. V was clipped by 3 bases and J by 0 bases, with 12 bases between them. The CDR3 DNA follows: TGTGCCATCAGTGAAATCGGACTATCCTCCTACGAGCAGTACTTC. It specifies CAISEIGLSSYEQYF.